This T cell receptor beta chain is from a study of PD-1 blockade in classical Hodgkin lymphoma. Study-wide results and caveats: Repertoires differed for reasons still undefined, possibly disease activity or prior therapy. TCR diversity at baseline was reported to be reduced in newly diagnosed patients relative to healthy donors. Individuals initiating nivolumab under 1 year after ASCT were excluded. CD4+ but not CD8+ TCR diversity rose significantly by C4D1.

Stated time point: cycle 4 day 1 (C4D1), after six to seven weeks of nivolumab. Brentuximab vedotin exposure varied, and every patient relapsed after autologous stem cell transplantation. Data came from immunoSEQ multiplex PCR; TCRdb stores just in-frame clones and leaves some out. The sample contains about 30,000 clones, approximately 85% of which appear only once. For this clone: The antigen remains unidentified.

The sequencing used peripheral blood mononuclear cells (PBMCs), collected before the fourth cycle of nivolumab. The sequence came from a human donor with classical Hodgkin lymphoma.

CDR3 region: CASSRGGLFEGYEQYF. The CDR3 DNA follows: TGTGCCAGTAGTAGGGGGGGACTCTTTGAAGGCTACGAGCAGTACTTC. The chain has TRBV19 and TRBJ2-7; 7 nucleotides match TRBD2. The trim removed 4 bases at V and 3 bases at J, leaving 12 bases unmatched. The germline CDR1 and CDR2 sequences are LNHDA and SQIVND (reference sequence). The CDR3 spans 16 residues. The variable domain in full, with the rest retrieved from reference TRBV19 and TRBJ2-7, is DGGITQSPKYLFRKEGQNVTLSCEQNLNHDAMYWYRQDPGQGLRLIYYSQIVNDFQKGDIAEGYSVSREKKESFPLTVTSAQKNPTAFYLCASSRGGLFEGYEQYFGPGTRLTVT.